The 10 T cell receptor beta chains below were found in one sample sequenced in a study of T cells expressing NK-cell markers (dated by TCRdb to the early 2020s). Library construction relied on 5' RACE. The sequencer was an Illumina HiSeq 2000. TCRdb reprocessed the public reads and reports one entry per CDR3 protein sequence, without DNA. The sample table includes over 250,000 distinct CDR3 sequences. Around 3.9% of the sample lies in the top ten. The sequencing sample was made of blood T cells: a sorted CD56 or NKG2C T cell subset, CD4+ or CD8+ T cells, or bulk PBMC T cells (not recorded which). All receptors derive from a woman aged 18 to 75 in good health.

The chain carries TRBV2 and TRBJ1-4. The CDR3 runs to 14 residues. Germline V gives CDR1 SNHLY, CDR2 FYNNEI. The CDR3 spells CASRQRESNEKLFF. Combining the CDR3 with reference TRBV2 and TRBJ1-4 gives the whole variable domain EPEVTQTPSHQVTQMGQEVILRCVPISNHLYFYWYRQILGQKVEFLVSFYNNEISEKSEIFDDQFSVERPDGSNFTLKIRSTKLEDSAMYFCASRQRESNEKLFFGSGTQLSVL.

This rearrangement joins TRBV20-1 to TRBJ2-3; TCRdb returns TRBD2, unconfirmable since there is no DNA. CDR1 is DFQATT, CDR2 SNEGSKA, per germline (reference sequence). This CDR3 has 12 amino acids. The chain's CDR3 is CSEGGSTDTQYF.

This chain links TRBV27 with TRBJ1-6; TCRdb proposes TRBD1, but this gene call is untestable without DNA. CDR1 and CDR2 (germline): MNHEY, SMNVEV (reference sequence). The CDR3 is 15 residues long. Here the CDR3 reads CASTRTGLGNSPLHF.

This rearrangement joins TRBV18 to TRBJ2-1. This CDR3 comprises 16 residues. In germline, CDR1 is KGHSH, CDR2 LQKENI. CDR3 protein: CASSPPGGISYNEQFF.

V is TRBV7-3 and J is TRBJ2-4. Germline V gene lookup returns CDR1 SGHTA and CDR2 FQGTGA. This CDR3 is 15 amino acids long. The CDR3 protein is CASSLTSVRGSIQYF.

J is TRBJ1-2 and V is TRBV11-2. Germline V gene sequence: CDR1 SGHAT, CDR2 FQNNGV. The CDR3 has 12 amino acids. The CDR3 sequence: CASAEPNYGYTF.

The chain employs TRBV20-1 and TRBJ2-6; TCRdb's assignment of TRBD1 cannot be checked, as there is no DNA. The V gene's germline CDR1 is DFQATT and CDR2 SNEGSKA (reference sequence). The CDR3 loop spans 14 amino acids. CDR3 in amino acids: CSAVPGTGANVLTF.

This chain links TRBV4-2 with TRBJ2-2; TCRdb lists TRBD2, though no DNA is available to test this call. This CDR3 contains 18 residues. Per germline, CDR1 LGHNA and CDR2 YNFKEQ. The chain's CDR3 is CASSQDAVSGANTGELFF.

V and J are TRBV12-3 or TRBV12-4 and TRBJ1-6. CDR3 length equals 12 residues. The CDR3 here is CASSRYNSPLHF.

The chain recombines TRBV2 with TRBJ1-2. Germline assignment: CDR1 SNHLY and CDR2 FYNNEI. CDR3 length: 12 residues. The CDR3 sequence: CASRGAGDGYTF.